This is a list of T cell receptor beta chains from one sample in a study of PD-L1 blockade in urothelial cancer. Clones were sequenced by immunoSEQ multiplex PCR, and TCRdb holds only the in-frame ones, with some missing. The table lists more than 55,000 clones, roughly four fifths of them singletons. The source material was PBMCs, sampled around atezolizumab (anti-PD-L1) treatment. These receptors originate from a man between 65 and 80 years old with urothelial cancer. Both conserved end residues are part of each CDR3. Fields, in order: clone size, J gene, V gene, D gene, CDR3 protein, CDR3 DNA. The D gene is left open where the match is weak. The size field is filled for only some rows; it gives once, few, many or a size class.

abundance: .; j_gene: TRBJ1-4; v_gene: TRBV25-1; d_gene: TRBD1; CDR3aa: CASSVETGSNEKLFF; CDR3nt: TGTGCCAGCAGTGTCGAGACAGGGAGTAATGAAAAACTGTTTTTT
abundance: few; j_gene: TRBJ2-7; v_gene: TRBV6-1; d_gene: TRBD1; CDR3aa: CASSEAQGASYEQYF; CDR3nt: TGTGCCAGCAGTGAAGCCCAGGGGGCATCCTACGAGCAGTACTTC
abundance: .; j_gene: TRBJ2-3; v_gene: TRBV5-1; d_gene: .; CDR3aa: CASHQGLVTDTQYF; CDR3nt: TGCGCCAGTCACCAGGGGCTAGTCACAGATACGCAGTATTTT
abundance: .; j_gene: TRBJ2-7; v_gene: TRBV5-1; d_gene: .; CDR3aa: CASRQGHVPYEQYF; CDR3nt: TGCGCCAGCCGTCAGGGACACGTCCCCTACGAGCAGTACTTC
abundance: .; j_gene: TRBJ1-5; v_gene: TRBV5-3; d_gene: TRBD1; CDR3aa: CARSLLGQSNQPQHF; CDR3nt: TGTGCCAGAAGCTTGCTGGGACAGAGCAATCAGCCCCAGCATTTT
abundance: .; j_gene: TRBJ2-2; v_gene: TRBV4-2; d_gene: TRBD2; CDR3aa: CASNGLPGLAVNTGELFF; CDR3nt: TGTGCCAGCAACGGATTACCGGGACTAGCGGTGAACACCGGGGAGCTGTTTTTT
abundance: .; j_gene: TRBJ2-1; v_gene: TRBV19; d_gene: .; CDR3aa: CASRSTWLEVNEQFF; CDR3nt: TGTGCCAGTAGGTCGACTTGGCTGGAGGTGAATGAGCAGTTCTTC
abundance: .; j_gene: TRBJ2-2; v_gene: TRBV7-9; d_gene: TRBD2; CDR3aa: CASSAGTSGIVGELFF; CDR3nt: TGTGCCAGCAGCGCCGGTACTAGCGGGATAGTAGGGGAGCTGTTTTTT
abundance: .; j_gene: TRBJ1-2; v_gene: TRBV5-5; d_gene: .; CDR3aa: CASSLAGYGYTF; CDR3nt: TGTGCCAGCAGCTTGGCCGGCTATGGCTACACCTTC
abundance: .; j_gene: TRBJ2-5; v_gene: TRBV13; d_gene: TRBD2; CDR3aa: CASSGGRGQETQYF; CDR3nt: TGTGCCAGCAGTGGCGGGAGGGGACAAGAGACCCAGTACTTC
abundance: .; j_gene: TRBJ2-3; v_gene: TRBV18; d_gene: .; CDR3aa: CASSPPNTDTQYF; CDR3nt: TGTGCCAGCTCACCTCCAAACACAGATACGCAGTATTTT
abundance: .; j_gene: TRBJ1-5; v_gene: TRBV18; d_gene: .; CDR3aa: CASSPDPGVSNQPQHF; CDR3nt: TGTGCCAGCTCACCCGACCCCGGAGTTAGCAATCAGCCCCAGCATTTT
abundance: .; j_gene: TRBJ1-1; v_gene: TRBV28; d_gene: TRBD1; CDR3aa: CASSLFQGGREAFF; CDR3nt: TGTGCCAGCAGTTTATTCCAGGGGGGCCGGGAAGCTTTCTTT
abundance: .; j_gene: TRBJ2-7; v_gene: TRBV2; d_gene: .; CDR3aa: CASSIRVEQYF; CDR3nt: TGTGCCAGCAGCATTCGCGTCGAGCAGTACTTC
abundance: .; j_gene: TRBJ2-1; v_gene: TRBV7-6; d_gene: TRBD2; CDR3aa: CASSQTSGSSYNEQFF; CDR3nt: TGTGCCAGCAGCCAGACTAGCGGGAGCTCCTACAATGAGCAGTTCTTC
abundance: .; j_gene: TRBJ1-5; v_gene: TRBV19; d_gene: .; CDR3aa: CASSPGLINQPQHF; CDR3nt: TGTGCCAGTAGCCCGGGACTGATCAATCAGCCCCAGCATTTT
abundance: .; j_gene: TRBJ1-2; v_gene: TRBV19; d_gene: .; CDR3aa: CASSFGGDYGYTF; CDR3nt: TGTGCCAGTAGTTTCGGGGGAGACTATGGCTACACCTTC
abundance: .; j_gene: TRBJ1-5; v_gene: TRBV28; d_gene: TRBD1; CDR3aa: CASSTRDRSNQPQHF; CDR3nt: TGTGCCAGCAGTACCCGGGACAGGAGCAATCAGCCCCAGCATTTT
abundance: .; j_gene: TRBJ2-2; v_gene: TRBV6-4; d_gene: .; CDR3aa: CASSDLGAQAGELFF; CDR3nt: TGTGCCAGCAGTGACTTGGGGGCGCAGGCCGGGGAGCTGTTTTTT
abundance: many; j_gene: TRBJ1-2; v_gene: TRBV28; d_gene: TRBD1; CDR3aa: CASSGQGADVGHGYTF; CDR3nt: TGTGCCAGCAGCGGACAGGGGGCAGACGTGGGGCATGGCTACACCTTC
abundance: .; j_gene: TRBJ1-2; v_gene: TRBV4-2; d_gene: TRBD1; CDR3aa: CASSQDLGQANYGYTF; CDR3nt: TGTGCCAGCAGCCAAGATCTAGGACAGGCTAACTATGGCTACACCTTC
abundance: few; j_gene: TRBJ1-1; v_gene: TRBV9; d_gene: .; CDR3aa: CASSAQQGGEAFF; CDR3nt: TGTGCCAGCAGCGCCCAACAGGGAGGGGAAGCTTTCTTT
abundance: .; j_gene: TRBJ2-5; v_gene: TRBV9; d_gene: TRBD2; CDR3aa: CASSPAASGGETQYF; CDR3nt: TGTGCCAGCAGCCCGGCGGCTAGCGGGGGAGAGACCCAGTACTTC
abundance: few; j_gene: TRBJ1-1; v_gene: TRBV29-1; d_gene: TRBD1; CDR3aa: CSGQGAGDTEAFF; CDR3nt: TGCAGCGGCCAGGGGGCGGGCGACACTGAAGCTTTCTTT
abundance: .; j_gene: TRBJ1-4; v_gene: TRBV5-1; d_gene: .; CDR3aa: CASSSGTSEKLFF; CDR3nt: TGCGCCAGCAGTTCGGGGACATCTGAAAAACTGTTTTTT
abundance: .; j_gene: TRBJ1-5; v_gene: TRBV6-1; d_gene: .; CDR3aa: CASSPKGDPNQPQHF; CDR3nt: TGTGCCAGCAGCCCCAAAGGAGATCCGAATCAGCCCCAGCATTTT
abundance: .; j_gene: TRBJ1-2; v_gene: TRBV6-5; d_gene: TRBD1; CDR3aa: CASSYSPDRGRVGYTF; CDR3nt: TGTGCCAGCAGTTACTCGCCAGACAGGGGGCGTGTTGGCTACACCTTC
abundance: many; j_gene: TRBJ1-5; v_gene: TRBV28; d_gene: .; CDR3aa: CATHMNRGIQPQHF; CDR3nt: TGTGCCACCCACATGAATAGGGGTATTCAGCCCCAGCATTTT
abundance: .; j_gene: TRBJ1-1; v_gene: TRBV2; d_gene: .; CDR3aa: CASSEARVLNTEAFF; CDR3nt: TGTGCCAGCAGTGAAGCCCGGGTTCTTAACACTGAAGCTTTCTTT
abundance: .; j_gene: TRBJ1-2; v_gene: TRBV7-8; d_gene: .; CDR3aa: CASSPAGQVDGYTF; CDR3nt: TGTGCCAGCAGCCCAGCTGGGCAGGTGGATGGCTACACCTTC
abundance: .; j_gene: TRBJ1-4; v_gene: TRBV28; d_gene: TRBD1; CDR3aa: CASSQGAQGGEKLFF; CDR3nt: TGTGCCAGCAGTCAGGGGGCACAGGGCGGTGAAAAACTGTTTTTT
abundance: .; j_gene: TRBJ1-3; v_gene: TRBV7-3; d_gene: TRBD1; CDR3aa: CASSTGQGNSGNTIYF; CDR3nt: TGTGCCAGCAGCACCGGACAGGGGAACTCTGGAAACACCATATATTTT
abundance: .; j_gene: TRBJ2-7; v_gene: TRBV6-1; d_gene: TRBD2; CDR3aa: CASSEGTSGLYEQYF; CDR3nt: TGTGCCAGCAGTGAAGGGACTAGCGGTTTATACGAGCAGTACTTC
abundance: once; j_gene: TRBJ2-7; v_gene: TRBV28; d_gene: .; CDR3aa: CASSTSGPYEQYF; CDR3nt: TGTGCCAGCAGTACTAGTGGGCCCTACGAGCAGTACTTC
abundance: .; j_gene: TRBJ2-1; v_gene: TRBV4-3; d_gene: .; CDR3aa: CASSHSGFNEQFF; CDR3nt: TGCGCCAGCAGCCATTCAGGGTTCAATGAGCAGTTCTTC
abundance: .; j_gene: TRBJ1-1; v_gene: TRBV4-1; d_gene: .; CDR3aa: CASSPTQTVNTEAFF; CDR3nt: TGCGCCAGCAGCCCAACCCAGACAGTGAACACTGAAGCTTTCTTT
abundance: few; j_gene: TRBJ1-5; v_gene: TRBV11-2; d_gene: TRBD1; CDR3aa: CASSLDGQGNQPQHF; CDR3nt: TGTGCCAGCAGCCTCGACGGACAGGGCAATCAGCCCCAGCATTTT
abundance: .; j_gene: TRBJ2-1; v_gene: TRBV27; d_gene: TRBD2; CDR3aa: CASSPGGVEQFF; CDR3nt: TGTGCCAGCAGTCCGGGGGGAGTTGAGCAGTTCTTC
abundance: .; j_gene: TRBJ2-5; v_gene: TRBV7-3; d_gene: .; CDR3aa: CASSLGTEETQYF; CDR3nt: TGTGCCAGCAGCTTAGGAACAGAAGAGACCCAGTACTTC
abundance: .; j_gene: TRBJ1-2; v_gene: TRBV5-4; d_gene: TRBD1; CDR3aa: CASSLQGAGYGYTF; CDR3nt: TGTGCCAGCAGCTTGCAGGGGGCTGGCTATGGCTACACCTTC
abundance: .; j_gene: TRBJ1-2; v_gene: TRBV4-3; d_gene: TRBD1; CDR3aa: CASSQGQGPNYGYTF; CDR3nt: TGCGCCAGCAGCCAAGGACAGGGGCCTAACTATGGCTACACCTTC
abundance: .; j_gene: TRBJ2-7; v_gene: TRBV6-1; d_gene: TRBD1; CDR3aa: CASNRGTIYEQYF; CDR3nt: TGTGCCAGTAACAGGGGGACGATCTACGAGCAGTACTTC
abundance: few; j_gene: TRBJ2-2; v_gene: TRBV14; d_gene: TRBD2; CDR3aa: CASSPSGNTGELFF; CDR3nt: TGTGCCAGCAGTCCTAGCGGGAACACCGGGGAGCTGTTTTTT
abundance: .; j_gene: TRBJ2-1; v_gene: TRBV27; d_gene: .; CDR3aa: CASSRKGPGQGYEQFF; CDR3nt: TGTGCCAGCAGTCGAAAGGGTCCAGGGCAGGGGTATGAGCAGTTCTTC
abundance: .; j_gene: TRBJ2-1; v_gene: TRBV2; d_gene: .; CDR3aa: CASSRLDRYNEQFF; CDR3nt: TGTGCCAGCTCACGTCTGGACAGATACAATGAGCAGTTCTTC
abundance: .; j_gene: TRBJ2-2; v_gene: TRBV27; d_gene: TRBD1; CDR3aa: CASSSDRAGELFF; CDR3nt: TGTGCCAGCAGTTCCGACAGGGCCGGGGAGCTGTTTTTT
abundance: .; j_gene: TRBJ1-3; v_gene: TRBV7-9; d_gene: .; CDR3aa: CASSSSGGHTELYF; CDR3nt: TGTGCCAGCAGCTCCTCCGGCGGGCATACGGAATTATATTTT
abundance: .; j_gene: TRBJ1-5; v_gene: TRBV19; d_gene: .; CDR3aa: CASSLERGVRDQPQHF; CDR3nt: TGTGCCAGTAGTCTTGAACGCGGGGTGAGAGATCAGCCCCAGCATTTT
abundance: .; j_gene: TRBJ2-1; v_gene: TRBV2; d_gene: .; CDR3aa: CASLPQGASYNEQFF; CDR3nt: TGTGCCAGCCTGCCGCAGGGTGCATCCTACAATGAGCAGTTCTTC
abundance: .; j_gene: TRBJ2-7; v_gene: TRBV18; d_gene: TRBD2; CDR3aa: CASSPLLAGSSYEQYF; CDR3nt: TGTGCCAGCTCACCACTGCTAGCGGGGAGCTCCTACGAGCAGTACTTC